This TCR beta chain was obtained from a study of beta chain features in type 1 diabetes. V lost 1 base and J lost 5, with 2 bases in between. CDR3 size: 12 residues. Per germline, CDR1 SGHTA and CDR2 FQGTGA. For this clone: The antigen is unknown.

Study findings and constraints: More deletions and fewer insertions at VDJ junctions were seen in type 1 diabetes patients.

Reverse transcription of all isolated RNA meant that expressed TCRB transcripts were sequenced. Data came from immunoSEQ multiplex PCR; TCRdb stores just in-frame clones and leaves some out. Of over 500,000 clones listed, about 16% are singletons. This receptor was obtained from a man between 18 and 35 years old in good health. The rearrangement links TRBV7-3 to TRBJ2-2, with D hard to call. Sequences were obtained from naive CD4+ T cells from blood. The CDR3 region has the DNA TGTGCCAGCAGCTTAAGTACCGGGGAGCTGTTTTTT. As protein: CASSLSTGELFF.